This TCR beta chain was profiled in a study of blood T cell repertoires in COVID-19. J gave up 5 bases and V 2 bases, and 2 bases lay outside the gene matches. Germline V lookup: CDR1 MNHEY, CDR2 SMNVEV (reference sequence). The CDR3 consists of 14 residues. Original analysis: Scientists estimated how many nucleated cells there were by amplifying reference gene primers. The repertoire was sequenced with immunoSEQ multiplex PCR; TCRdb's copy has only in-frame clones and lacks some. V and J calls and clone size are copied from that table; D and trimming were computed from the DNA. This table has 95,000 or so clones, about 86% appearing once. This clone was counted a few times.

The sample comprised peripheral blood. This receptor was taken from an elderly man with active or convalescent COVID-19. J is TRBJ2-5 and V is TRBV27, with 10 bases fitting TRBD2. CDR3 amino acids: CASSLSGRGETQYF. CDR3 nucleotides: TGTGCCAGCAGTTTAAGCGGGAGGGGGGAGACCCAGTACTTC.